The rows below give T cell receptor beta chains drawn from one sample of a study of prognosis after radiotherapy for stage I lung cancer. MiXCR, applied by TCRdb to the multiplex PCR reads, yields one record per CDR3 protein. The table lists fewer than 50,000 distinct CDR3 sequences, around 24% of them singletons. The specimen comprised PBMCs, sampled before or after stereotactic body radiation therapy (not recorded which). These receptors all come from a donor over 45 with non-small cell lung cancer. The CDR3 runs from the conserved cysteine through the conserved F or W. The D gene is left open where the match is weak. Clone size is shown for a subset of rows, as once, few, many or a class of expanded clone.

j_call,v_call,d_call,clone_size,cdr3_nt,cdr3_aa
TRBJ2-6,TRBV6-1,NA,NA,TGTGCCAGCAGTGAAGGAGAAGGGACTGGGGCCAACGTCCTGACTTTC,CASSEGEGTGANVLTF
TRBJ1-6,TRBV7-9,TRBD1,many,TGTGCCAGCAGCTTAAGGGGGCGCGGCTCCTATAATTCACCCCTCCACTTT,CASSLRGRGSYNSPLHF
TRBJ2-5,TRBV20-1,TRBD2,many,TGCAGTGCCGGGACTAGCGGGAAAGGAGTACAGACCCAGTACTTC,CSAGTSGKGVQTQYF
TRBJ2-1,TRBV12-3/TRBV12-4,NA,many,TGTGCCAGCAGCGATCGTTTCCGGGGCCCCCTCAATGAGCAGTTCTTC,CASSDRFRGPLNEQFF
TRBJ1-3,TRBV6-1,TRBD1,many,TGTGCCAGCAGTAACGACAGGGTCTCTGGAAACACCATATATTTT,CASSNDRVSGNTIYF
TRBJ2-1,TRBV28,TRBD2,many,TGTGCCAGCAGTTCCGATGGCGGGAGGGCCGCCTCCTACAATGAGCAGTTCTTC,CASSSDGGRAASYNEQFF
TRBJ2-5,TRBV27,NA,many,TGTGCCAGCAGTGGACCGTATATCCAAGAGACCCAGTACTTC,CASSGPYIQETQYF
TRBJ2-1,TRBV7-8,TRBD1,many,TGTGCCAGCAGCCCAGCGGGGGGACAGGGGGTCTACAATGAGCAGTTCTTC,CASSPAGGQGVYNEQFF
TRBJ1-2,TRBV27,TRBD1,NA,TGTGCCAGCAGTTTAACTGGACAGGGTAGCTATTTCTACACCTTC,CASSLTGQGSYFYTF
TRBJ2-6,TRBV19,TRBD1,many,TGTGCCAGTAGGCGACAGGGGGCGGCTGGGGCCAACGTCCTGACTTTC,CASRRQGAAGANVLTF
TRBJ1-6,TRBV10-3,NA,NA,TGTGCCATCAGTCCGTCCGGAGGCTCCTACAATTCACCCCTCCACTTT,CAISPSGGSYNSPLHF
TRBJ1-3,TRBV6-1,NA,many,TGTGCCAGCAGTCCCTCGGCAGGCTCTGGAAACACCATATATTTT,CASSPSAGSGNTIYF
TRBJ1-1,TRBV19,NA,many,TGTGCCAGTAGTTCGCCGGGACAACCGAACACTGAAGCTTTCTTT,CASSSPGQPNTEAFF
TRBJ2-3,TRBV5-6,TRBD2,few,TGTGCCAGCAGCTCAGGTAGCGGGAGGGCCCCTCAGTATTTT,CASSSGSGRAPQYF
TRBJ2-3,TRBV18,NA,many,TGTGCCAGCTCACCCTCCGGGTCGGGAGATACGCAGTATTTT,CASSPSGSGDTQYF
TRBJ2-5,TRBV3-1,NA,NA,TGTTCCAGCAGCCAAGATGGGGGGGCAGAGACCCAGTACTTC,CSSSQDGGAETQYF
TRBJ2-1,TRBV5-4,NA,few,TGTGCCAGCAGCTTAGCGGGCGCCTACAATGAGCAGTTCTTC,CASSLAGAYNEQFF
TRBJ1-4,TRBV6-1,NA,many,TGTGCCAGCAGTGTTGCCTCGGGTACTAATGAAAAACTGTTTTTT,CASSVASGTNEKLFF
TRBJ1-3,TRBV12-3/TRBV12-4,NA,many,TGTGCCAGCAGTTTATCTGATGGAAACACCATATATTTT,CASSLSDGNTIYF
TRBJ2-7,TRBV6-1,NA,many,TGTGCCAGCAGTGTCCAGCTCGCTGCCTACGAGCAGTACTTC,CASSVQLAAYEQYF
TRBJ2-7,TRBV15,NA,NA,TGTGCCACCAGCAGGGATGGCTTGAGTGAGAAGTACTTC,CATSRDGLSEKYF
TRBJ2-1,TRBV28,TRBD2,many,TGTGCCAGCAGTCCCCACCGGGGGGGGGCCAGCTACAATGAGCAGTTCTTC,CASSPHRGGASYNEQFF
TRBJ2-2,TRBV7-9,NA,NA,TGTGCCAGCAGCTTGTGGGGGGAGCTGTTTTTT,CASSLWGELFF
TRBJ1-6,TRBV20-1,NA,many,TGCAGTGCTAAAAGGGACTACTATAATTCACCCCTCCACTTT,CSAKRDYYNSPLHF
TRBJ2-7,TRBV28,NA,NA,TGTGCCAGCAGTATGACAGTTTTCCTTTCCTACGAGCAGTACTTC,CASSMTVFLSYEQYF
TRBJ1-1,TRBV2,TRBD1,many,TGTGCCAGCAGCTCTGGACAGGGACGAATGAACACTGAAGCTTTCTTT,CASSSGQGRMNTEAFF
TRBJ2-7,TRBV28,NA,many,TGTGCCAGCAGTACCCCGGGGTTAAAAAGGTACTTC,CASSTPGLKRYF
TRBJ1-5,TRBV3-1,NA,many,TGTGCCAGCAGCCAAGTACCGAGCAATCAGCCCCAGCATTTT,CASSQVPSNQPQHF
TRBJ1-4,TRBV5-1,NA,many,TGCGCCAGCAGCGACGACAGGTTTGGCGAAAAACTGTTTTTT,CASSDDRFGEKLFF
TRBJ1-2,TRBV20-1,NA,many,TGCAGTGCTAGAGACCTAGGGCACTATGGCTACACCTTC,CSARDLGHYGYTF
TRBJ2-6,TRBV19,NA,many,TGTGCCAGTAGTATGTCAGGGTCTGGGGCCAACGTCCTGACTTTC,CASSMSGSGANVLTF
TRBJ2-1,TRBV19,TRBD1,many,TGTGCCAGCGCCCGGGACAGCCGACCCAATGAGCAGTTCTTC,CASARDSRPNEQFF
TRBJ2-7,TRBV28,TRBD1,NA,TGTGCCAGCAGTTTTGACAGGGTTGACGAGCAGTACTTC,CASSFDRVDEQYF
TRBJ2-1,TRBV28,NA,many,TGTGCCGGGGGGTGGCGCAATGAGCAGTTCTTC,CAGGWRNEQFF
TRBJ2-7,TRBV19,NA,many,TGTGCCAGTAGTATTATCCTCGGATACGAGCAGTACTTC,CASSIILGYEQYF
TRBJ2-3,TRBV24-1,TRBD2,NA,TGTGCCTGCGGGGGGCTGGCTGGTACGCAGTATTTT,CACGGLAGTQYF
TRBJ1-2,TRBV10-3,NA,NA,TGTGCCATCAGTGATAACCTTGCCACCTATGGCTACACCTTC,CAISDNLATYGYTF
TRBJ1-6,TRBV28,TRBD1,NA,TGTGCCAGCAGTTTGCCAACAGGGGGCAGATCACCCCTCCACTTT,CASSLPTGGRSPLHF
TRBJ1-1,TRBV28,TRBD1,many,TGTGCCAGCAGTCCCTGGACAGGGGTAAACACTGAAGCTTTCTTT,CASSPWTGVNTEAFF
TRBJ2-2,TRBV5-1,NA,many,TGCGCCAGCAGCTTGCCTAAGATGGGACCGAACACCGGGGAGCTGTTTTTT,CASSLPKMGPNTGELFF
TRBJ2-7,TRBV20-1,NA,many,TGCAGTGCTAGTCATTCAAGGGGCTCCTTCCAAGTCGAGCAGTACTTC,CSASHSRGSFQVEQYF
TRBJ2-7,TRBV5-1,TRBD1,NA,TGCGCCAGCGGCTCCGGGACAGGGGGCCACTACGAGCAGTACTTC,CASGSGTGGHYEQYF